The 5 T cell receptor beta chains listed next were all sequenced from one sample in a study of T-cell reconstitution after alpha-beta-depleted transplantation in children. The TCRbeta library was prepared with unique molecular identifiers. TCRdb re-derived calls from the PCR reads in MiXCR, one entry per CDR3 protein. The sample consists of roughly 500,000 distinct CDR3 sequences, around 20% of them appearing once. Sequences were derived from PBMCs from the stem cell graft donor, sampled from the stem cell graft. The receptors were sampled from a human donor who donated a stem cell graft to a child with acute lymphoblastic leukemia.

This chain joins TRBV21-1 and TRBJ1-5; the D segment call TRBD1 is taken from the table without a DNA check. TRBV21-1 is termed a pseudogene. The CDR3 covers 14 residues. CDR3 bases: TGTGCCAGCAGCAGGTGTGCCCCCAATCAGCCCCAGCATTTT. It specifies CASSRCAPNQPQHF.

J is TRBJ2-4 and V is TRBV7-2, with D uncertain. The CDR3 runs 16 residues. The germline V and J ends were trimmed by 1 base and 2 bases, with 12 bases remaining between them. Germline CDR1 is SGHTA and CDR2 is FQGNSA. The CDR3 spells CASSLVVWGSKNIQYF. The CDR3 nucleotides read TGTGCCAGCAGCTTAGTGGTCTGGGGATCCAAAAACATTCAGTACTTC. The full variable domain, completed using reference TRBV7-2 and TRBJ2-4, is GAGVSQSPSNKVTEKGKDVELRCDPISGHTALYWYRQSLGQGLEFLIYFQGNSAPDKSGLPSDRFSAERTGGSVSTLTIQRTQQEDSAVYLCASSLVVWGSKNIQYFGAGTRLSVL.

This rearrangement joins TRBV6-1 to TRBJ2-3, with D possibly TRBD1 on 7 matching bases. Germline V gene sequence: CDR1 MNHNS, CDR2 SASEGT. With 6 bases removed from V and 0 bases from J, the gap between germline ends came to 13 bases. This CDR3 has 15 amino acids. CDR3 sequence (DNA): TGTGCCAGCAGACAGGGGACTTCTAGCACAGATACGCAGTATTTT. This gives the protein CASRQGTSSTDTQYF.

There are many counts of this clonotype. CDR3 protein: CASSFEGGYGYTF. CDR3 coding DNA: TGCGCCAGCAGCTTTGAGGGGGGATATGGCTACACCTTC. This chain connects TRBV5-1 to TRBJ1-2; D is perhaps TRBD1 (6 bases). V was clipped by 2 bases and J by 5 bases, with 10 bases between them. This CDR3 has 13 residues. The V gene's germline CDR1 is SGHRS and CDR2 YFSETQ. Variable domain in full (rest from reference TRBV5-1 and TRBJ1-2): KAGVTQTPRYLIKTRGQQVTLSCSPISGHRSVSWYQQTPGQGLQFLFEYFSETQRNKGNFPGRFSGRQFSNSRSEMNVSTLELGDSALYLCASSFEGGYGYTFGSGTRLTVV.

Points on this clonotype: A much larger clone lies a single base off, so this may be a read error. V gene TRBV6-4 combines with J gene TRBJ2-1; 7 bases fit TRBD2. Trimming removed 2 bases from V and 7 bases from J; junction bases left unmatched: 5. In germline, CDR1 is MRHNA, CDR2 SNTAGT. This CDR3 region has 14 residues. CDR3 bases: TGTGCCAGCAGTGACGCGGGAGAAGCGAATGAGCAGTTCTTC. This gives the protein CASSDAGEANEQFF.